The 19 T cell receptor beta chains presented below share a single source sample, sequenced in a study of T cell clonality in common variable immunodeficiency (dated by TCRdb to between 2015 and 2017). Libraries came from the immunoSEQ multiplex PCR assay. TCRdb carries this immuneACCESS record with in-frame sequences only. Its versions omit some clonotypes, under half of them owing to an unresolved V gene in the studies checked, with the rest unexplained. This sample was tabulated with about 66,000 clones, among which there are no singletons. The top ten clonotypes cover 1.5% to 2% of the sample. The sequencing input was peripheral blood mononuclear cells. Receptors originate from a person aged 18 to 75 in good health.

This clone was seen at least ten times. The DNA ends 3 residues before the CDR3 does, and the rest of the CDR3 is filled in from the germline J gene. This chain links TRBV6-4 with TRBJ2-1, with 7 bases matching TRBD2. CDR3 length: 14 residues. The ends lost 2 bases at V and 4 bases at J; junction bases unmatched: 2. Germline CDR1 is MRHNA and CDR2 is SNTAGT. CDR3 protein: CASSDRTRYNEQFF. CDR3 DNA (partial): TGTGCCAGCAGTGACCGGACTAGATACAATGAG.

This clone has a count of ten or more. The CDR3 extends 3 residues past the end of the read, so its final part is completed from the germline J gene. The rearrangement links TRBV6-4 to TRBJ2-1; 8 bases line up with TRBD2. This CDR3 has 16 residues. The V segment lost 0 bases and the J segment 5 bases; nucleotides outside the gene matches: 6. Germline V gives CDR1 MRHNA, CDR2 SNTAGT. CDR3 DNA, as far as it was read: TGTGCCAGCAGTGACTCGGGCGGGGGGAAAGACAATGAG. Translating gives CASSDSGGGKDNE. The full CDR3 protein reads CASSDSGGGKDNEQFF.

This clone was seen ten or more times. Coverage ceases 3 residues before the CDR3 finishes, and the germline J gene fills in the end. This sequence joins TRBV18 and TRBJ2-3; TRBD2 is a possible D gene (6 bases). V dropped 0 bases and J dropped 0 bases, with 7 bases sitting between them. Germline assignment: CDR1 KGHSH and CDR2 LQKENI. The CDR3 runs to 15 residues. The CDR3 bases that were read are TGTGCCAGCTCACCACCGGGACTGAGCACAGATACG. As protein: CASSPPGLSTDT. The entire CDR3 is CASSPPGLSTDTQYF.

This clone was counted at least ten times. The read comes to an end 3 residues before the CDR3 does, leaving the germline J gene to fill in the end. The chain carries TRBV19 and TRBJ1-5; D ambiguous. The CDR3 has 12 amino acids. Trimming removed 7 bases at V and 6 bases at J, with 10 bases between. Germline CDR1 reads LNHDA; CDR2 reads SQIVND (reference sequence). CDR3 DNA (partial): TGTGCCAGTACCCAAGGGCTTCAGCCC. Translation gives CASTQGLQP. In full, the CDR3 reads CASTQGLQPQHF.

This clone was picked up many times. With the read ending 3 residues before the CDR3 end, the germline J gene is used to fill in that end. The chain uses TRBV18 and TRBJ2-7; 8 bases line up with TRBD1. Unmatched junction bases numbered 11, after V lost 6 bases and J lost 4 bases. The length of the CDR3 is 15 residues. Germline lookup yields CDR1 KGHSH and CDR2 LQKENI. The sequenced part of the CDR3 DNA is TGTGCCAGCTCCCTAGGACAGGGAGAAGGATACGAG. It specifies CASSLGQGEGYE. The entire CDR3 sequence reads CASSLGQGEGYEQYF.

This clone was seen repeatedly, ten times or more. CDR3 protein: CASSLAGGGANVLTF. The CDR3 DNA, read in part, is TGCGCCAGCAGCCTTGCGGGGGGTGGGGCCAACGTC. This rearrangement joins TRBV5-1 to TRBJ2-6, with 8 positions matching TRBD2. The read comes to an end 3 residues before the CDR3 does, leaving the germline J gene to fill in the end. J gave up 3 bases and V 4 bases, and 3 bases lay outside the gene matches. CDR3 length equals 15 residues. Germline V CDR1 and CDR2: SGHRS, YFSETQ.

This clone was detected ten times or more. The read ends 3 residues before the CDR3 terminus; that terminus is restored from the germline J gene. The chain uses TRBV12-3 or TRBV12-4 and TRBJ1-3; D call uncertain. V dropped 3 bases and J dropped 7 bases, with 7 bases sitting between them. The CDR3 totals 12 residues. CDR3 DNA (partial): TGTGCCAGCAGTTTGCACAGCAACACC. Protein: CASSLHSNT. The whole CDR3 reads CASSLHSNTIYF.

This chain's CDR3 is CASSWEQGVDSGNTIYF. Partial CDR3 DNA: TGTGCCAGCAGCTGGGAGCAGGGGGTCGACTCTGGAAACACC. The chain has TRBV7-4 and TRBJ1-3; 7 positions match TRBD1. Read sequence stops 3 residues before the CDR3 end, and the germline J gene provides the missing end. The CDR3 has 17 residues. Germline CDR1 and CDR2: SGHVT and SQSDAQ. After removal of 4 bases from V and 0 bases from J, the junction contained 9 bases not matched to a gene.

This clone was counted ten times or more. The observed sequence ends 3 residues before the CDR3 terminus, with the missing tail filled in from the germline J gene. The chain has TRBV7-3 and TRBJ2-3; maybe TRBD2 (5 bases). The germline V gene encodes CDR1 SGHTA and CDR2 FQGTGA. The CDR3 runs 13 residues. V was shortened by 3 bases and J by 5 bases, with 9 bases between the two germline ends. CDR3 in amino acids: CASSFRGLDTQYF. The CDR3 DNA, read in part, is TGTGCCAGCAGCTTCCGGGGATTAGATACG.

Comment on this clone: The read stops 3 residues short of the end of the CDR3; the missing end is completed from the germline J gene. The V gene is TRBV7-3, the J gene TRBJ2-2, with TRBD2 matching 10 bases. From germline, CDR1 is SGHTA and CDR2 FQGTGA. The CDR3 runs 16 residues. The ends lost 6 bases at V and 7 bases at J; junction bases unmatched: 11. CDR3 region: CASRGLAGVGVGELFF. The CDR3 bases that were read are TGTGCCAGCAGGGGTCTAGCGGGGGTCGGGGTCGGGGAG.

The sample holds many counts of this clone. The read finishes 3 residues shy of the CDR3 end, and the germline J gene is used to complete it. This chain connects TRBV20-1 to TRBJ2-3, with TRBD2 matching 12 bases. V lost 3 bases, J lost 4 bases, and 8 bases stayed unmatched. The germline CDR1 and CDR2 sequences are DFQATT and SNEGSKA (reference sequence). The CDR3 is made up of 16 amino acids. CDR3 DNA (partial): TGCAGTGCTAGCTCACGGGCTAGCGGGGGGGCAGATACG. Amino acid sequence: CSASSRASGGADT. The whole CDR3 reads CSASSRASGGADTQYF.

The table lists this clone with many counts. The read gets to within 3 residues of the CDR3 end, and the germline J gene fills in the rest. The V gene is TRBV29-1, the J gene TRBJ2-5; D is possibly TRBD1 (5 bases). Trimming took 6 bases from V and 2 from J, leaving 19 bases between them. The CDR3 has 15 amino acids. Germline V gene data show CDR1 as SQVTM and CDR2 as ANQGSEA. Incomplete CDR3 DNA: TGCAGCGTACCCACAGGTTTGGCAGCACAAGAGACC. This sequence encodes CSVPTGLAAQET. The entire CDR3 reads CSVPTGLAAQETQYF.

Comment on this clone: The observed sequence ends 3 residues before the CDR3 terminus, with the missing tail filled in from the germline J gene. The chain recombines TRBV19 with TRBJ1-1; D ambiguous. This CDR3 is built from 15 residues. Germline CDR1 LNHDA, CDR2 SQIVND (reference sequence). The V and J ends lost 2 bases and 0 bases respectively, with 10 bases between them. The CDR3 bases that were read are TGTGCCAGTAGTATACCGAAACGGGTGAACACTGAA. Translating gives CASSIPKRVNTE. From start to end, the CDR3 is CASSIPKRVNTEAFF.

This clone was observed many times. The read ends 3 residues early relative to the CDR3; the germline J gene fills the gap. The V call is TRBV19, the J call TRBJ1-5; D remains unclear. The V end lost 6 bases, the J end lost 2 bases, and 11 bases lay between the germline ends. The CDR3 length is 14 residues. Germline CDR1 LNHDA, CDR2 SQIVND (reference sequence). This CDR3 is CASSRGSRNQPQHF. CDR3 bases read: TGTGCCAGTAGCCGAGGGTCTCGCAATCAGCCC.

A few counts support this clone. The read falls 3 residues short of the CDR3 end, and the missing part is taken from the germline J gene. The chain links TRBV5-1 to TRBJ1-6; D unresolved. Germline V gene lookup returns CDR1 SGHRS and CDR2 YFSETQ. V gave up 4 bases and J gave up 6 bases, with 11 bases separating them. The CDR3 contains 14 residues. CDR3 protein: CASSLSTVNSPLHF. The sequenced part of the CDR3 DNA is TGCGCCAGCAGCCTGAGTACGGTTAATTCACCC.

This clone has a count of ten or more. The read stops 3 residues short of the end of the CDR3; the missing end is completed from the germline J gene. This rearrangement joins TRBV10-1 to TRBJ2-1; the match to TRBD1 covers 7 bases. This CDR3 contains 15 residues. The V and J ends lost 1 base and 7 bases, in that order; junction bases with no gene match: 7. Germline V gives CDR1 WNHNN, CDR2 SYGVQD (reference sequence). CDR3 sequence: CASSEYRQGVNEQFF. The covered CDR3 bases are TGCGCCAGCAGTGAGTATAGACAGGGTGTAAATGAG.

This clone was detected ten times or more. The read ends 3 residues shy of where the CDR3 ends; the end is completed using the germline J gene. The V and J genes are TRBV6-2 or TRBV6-3 and TRBJ2-1; D unresolved. This CDR3 is 13 amino acids long. Trimming took 7 bases from V and 0 from J, leaving 7 bases between them. CDR1 is MNHEY and CDR2 is SVGEGT in the germline V gene. CDR3 DNA (partial): TGTGCCAGCACCATAGCCTCCTACAATGAG. This encodes CASTIASYNE. The whole CDR3 sequence is CASTIASYNEQFF.

This clone was counted many times. The read ends 3 residues before the CDR3 terminus; that terminus is restored from the germline J gene. This chain joins TRBV23-1 and TRBJ2-7, with 8 bases that match TRBD2. TRBV23-1 falls under the ORF class, with uncertain function. V shed 0 bases, J shed 3 bases, and the junction held 10 bases outside the gene matches. The CDR3 has 17 amino acids. The CDR3 region is CASSQSPSAGVLYEQYF. CDR3 bases read: TGCGCCAGCAGTCAATCGCCTTCAGCGGGGGTCCTCTACGAG.

Ten or more counts support this clone. The sequenced fragment ends 3 residues before the CDR3 boundary, so the rest is inferred from the germline J gene. The chain employs TRBV20-1 and TRBJ2-3; 7 nucleotides agree with TRBD2. In germline, CDR1 is DFQATT, CDR2 SNEGSKA (reference sequence). CDR3 length: 15 residues. Unmatched junction bases numbered 10, after V lost 5 bases and J lost 2 bases. Partial CDR3 DNA: TGCAGTGCTCTTACACGCGGGGGTCACACAGATACG. Protein sequence: CSALTRGGHTDT. From start to end, the CDR3 is CSALTRGGHTDTQYF.